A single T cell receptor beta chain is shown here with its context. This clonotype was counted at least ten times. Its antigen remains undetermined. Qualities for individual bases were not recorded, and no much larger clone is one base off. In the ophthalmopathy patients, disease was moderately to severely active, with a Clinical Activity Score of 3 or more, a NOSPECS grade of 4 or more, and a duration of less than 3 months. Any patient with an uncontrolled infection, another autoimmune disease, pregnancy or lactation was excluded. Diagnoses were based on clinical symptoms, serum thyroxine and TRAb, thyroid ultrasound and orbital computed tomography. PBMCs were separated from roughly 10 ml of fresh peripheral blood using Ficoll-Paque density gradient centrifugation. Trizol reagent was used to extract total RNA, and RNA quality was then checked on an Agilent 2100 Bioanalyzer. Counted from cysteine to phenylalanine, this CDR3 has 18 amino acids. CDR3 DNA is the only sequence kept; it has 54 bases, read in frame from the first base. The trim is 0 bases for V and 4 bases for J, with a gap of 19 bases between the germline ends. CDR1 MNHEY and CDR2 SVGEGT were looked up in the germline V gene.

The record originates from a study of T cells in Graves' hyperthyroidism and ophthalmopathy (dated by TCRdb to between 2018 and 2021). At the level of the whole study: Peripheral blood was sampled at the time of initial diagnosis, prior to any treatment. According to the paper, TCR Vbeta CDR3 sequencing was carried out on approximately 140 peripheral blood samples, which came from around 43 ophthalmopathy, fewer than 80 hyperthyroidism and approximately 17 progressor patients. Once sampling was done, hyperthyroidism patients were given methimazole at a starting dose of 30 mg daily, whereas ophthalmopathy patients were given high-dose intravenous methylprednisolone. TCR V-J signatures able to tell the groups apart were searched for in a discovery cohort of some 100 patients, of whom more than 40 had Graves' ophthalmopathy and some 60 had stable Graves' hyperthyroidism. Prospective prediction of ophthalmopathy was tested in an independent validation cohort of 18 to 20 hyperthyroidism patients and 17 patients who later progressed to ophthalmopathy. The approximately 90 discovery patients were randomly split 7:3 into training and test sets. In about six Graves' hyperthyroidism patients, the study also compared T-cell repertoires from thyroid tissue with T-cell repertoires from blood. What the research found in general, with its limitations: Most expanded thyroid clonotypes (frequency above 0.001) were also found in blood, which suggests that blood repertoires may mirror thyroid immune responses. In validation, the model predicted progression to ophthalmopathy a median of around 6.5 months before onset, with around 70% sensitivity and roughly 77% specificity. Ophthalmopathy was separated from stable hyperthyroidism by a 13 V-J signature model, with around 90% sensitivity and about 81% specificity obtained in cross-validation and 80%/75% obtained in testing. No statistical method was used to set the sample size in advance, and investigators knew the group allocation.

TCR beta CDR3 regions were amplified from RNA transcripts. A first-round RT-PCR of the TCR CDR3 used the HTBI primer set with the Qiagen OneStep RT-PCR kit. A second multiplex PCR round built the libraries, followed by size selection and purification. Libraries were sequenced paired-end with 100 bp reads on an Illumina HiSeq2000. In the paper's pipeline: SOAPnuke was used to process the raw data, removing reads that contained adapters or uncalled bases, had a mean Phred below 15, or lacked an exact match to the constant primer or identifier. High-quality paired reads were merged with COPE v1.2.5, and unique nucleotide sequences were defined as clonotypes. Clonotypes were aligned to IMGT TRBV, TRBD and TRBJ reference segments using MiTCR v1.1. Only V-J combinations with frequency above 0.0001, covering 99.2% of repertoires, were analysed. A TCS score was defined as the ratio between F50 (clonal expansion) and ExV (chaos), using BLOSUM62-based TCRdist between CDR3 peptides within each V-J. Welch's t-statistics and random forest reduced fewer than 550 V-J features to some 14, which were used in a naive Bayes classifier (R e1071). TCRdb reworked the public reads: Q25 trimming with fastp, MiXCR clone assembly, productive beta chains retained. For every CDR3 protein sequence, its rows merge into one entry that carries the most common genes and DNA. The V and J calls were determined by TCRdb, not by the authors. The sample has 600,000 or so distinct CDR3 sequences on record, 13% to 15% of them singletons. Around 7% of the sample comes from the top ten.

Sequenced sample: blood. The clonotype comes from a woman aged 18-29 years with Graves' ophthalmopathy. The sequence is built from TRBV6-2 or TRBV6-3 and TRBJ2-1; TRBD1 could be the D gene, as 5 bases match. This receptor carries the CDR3 CASSYSQAVAGSYNEQFF. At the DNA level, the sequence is TGTGCCAGCAGTTACTCGCAGGCGGTGGCAGGGTCTTACAATGAGCAGTTCTTC.